The sequence of this TCR beta chain was determined in a study of technical replicates of blood from a handful of donors. There are 13 residues in the CDR3. From germline, CDR1 is LNHNV and CDR2 YYDKDF (reference sequence). V shed 3 bases and J shed 5 bases, with 10 bases lying between them. Sequencing used immunoSEQ multiplex PCR; TCRdb keeps in-frame clones, though not all of them. Of more than 15,000 clones listed, around nine tenths are singletons. The specimen sequenced was PBMCs. J is TRBJ1-1 and V is TRBV15; TRBD1 might be the D (5 bases). This sequence was found in a human donor in good health. CDR3 DNA: TGTGCCACCAGCAGGAGCAGGGTAACTGAAGCTTTCTTT. It yields the protein CATSRSRVTEAFF. The full variable domain, rest sourced from reference TRBV15 and TRBJ1-1, is DAMVIQNPRYQVTQFGKPVTLSCSQTLNHNVMYWYQQKSSQAPKLLFHYYDKDFNNEADTPDNFQSRRPNTSFCFLDIRSPGLGDTAMYLCATSRSRVTEAFFGQGTRLTVV.